This T cell receptor beta chain was found in a study of PD-1 and CTLA-4 blockade in melanoma. The CDR3 runs 13 residues. V was pared by 4 bases and J by 0 bases, with 6 bases between. CDR1 and CDR2 (germline): MNHEY, SMNVEV (reference sequence). Profiled with immunoSEQ multiplex PCR; TCRdb holds only in-frame clones, not every one. The sample includes some 29,000 clones, approximately 91% of them seen just once. The rearrangement joins TRBV27 to TRBJ1-1, with D uncertain. This clonotype originated in a human donor with melanoma. Sample: CD8+ T cells from peripheral blood, taken before anti-PD-1 treatment. CDR3 loop: CASSSRLNTEAFF. The CDR3 DNA reads TGTGCCAGCAGTTCGAGGCTGAACACTGAAGCTTTCTTT.